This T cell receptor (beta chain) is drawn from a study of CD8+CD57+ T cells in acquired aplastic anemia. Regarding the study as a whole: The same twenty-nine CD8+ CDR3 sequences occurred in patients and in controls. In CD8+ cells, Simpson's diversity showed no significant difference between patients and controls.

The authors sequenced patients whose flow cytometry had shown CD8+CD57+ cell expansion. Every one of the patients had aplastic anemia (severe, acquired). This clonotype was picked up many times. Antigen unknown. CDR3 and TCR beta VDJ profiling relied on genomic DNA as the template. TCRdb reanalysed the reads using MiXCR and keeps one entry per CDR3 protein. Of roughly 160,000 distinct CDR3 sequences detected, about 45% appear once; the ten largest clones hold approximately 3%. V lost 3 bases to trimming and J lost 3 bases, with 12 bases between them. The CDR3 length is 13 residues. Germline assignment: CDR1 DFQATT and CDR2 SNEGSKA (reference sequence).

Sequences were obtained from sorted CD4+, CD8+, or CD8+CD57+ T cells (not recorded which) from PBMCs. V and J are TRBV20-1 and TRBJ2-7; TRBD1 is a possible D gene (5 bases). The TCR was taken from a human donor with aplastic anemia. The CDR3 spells CSASGQGGYEQYF. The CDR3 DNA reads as TGCAGTGCTAGTGGGCAGGGTGGCTACGAGCAGTACTTC.